This T cell receptor beta chain was documented in a study of PD-1 blockade in classical Hodgkin lymphoma. Study-wide findings and caveats: Nivolumab initiated under 1 year post-ASCT led to patient exclusion. Complete responders showed a baseline diversity that resembled the diversity of newly diagnosed patients. It was reported that newly diagnosed patients had less baseline TCR diversity than healthy donors.

The CDR3 spans 14 residues. The ends were cut back, 6 bases at V and 5 bases at J, with 14 bases in the middle. Per germline, CDR1 LNHDA and CDR2 SQIVND (reference sequence). Of note for this clone: As yet, its antigen is unknown.

All the patients suffered relapse after autologous stem cell transplantation, and brentuximab vedotin exposure differed. Profiling relied on immunoSEQ multiplex PCR, and the TCRdb table lists in-frame clones only, not all of them. The table records 25,000 to 35,000 clones, 70% of them present only once. The input for sequencing was peripheral blood mononuclear cells (PBMCs), taken before the second cycle of nivolumab. The chain links TRBV19 to TRBJ2-1; D is ambiguous. This clonotype was obtained from a human donor with classical Hodgkin lymphoma. CDR3 sequence (DNA): TGTGCCAGTAGGGCACCGTGGCCGAACAATGAGCAGTTCTTC. Its protein product is CASRAPWPNNEQFF.